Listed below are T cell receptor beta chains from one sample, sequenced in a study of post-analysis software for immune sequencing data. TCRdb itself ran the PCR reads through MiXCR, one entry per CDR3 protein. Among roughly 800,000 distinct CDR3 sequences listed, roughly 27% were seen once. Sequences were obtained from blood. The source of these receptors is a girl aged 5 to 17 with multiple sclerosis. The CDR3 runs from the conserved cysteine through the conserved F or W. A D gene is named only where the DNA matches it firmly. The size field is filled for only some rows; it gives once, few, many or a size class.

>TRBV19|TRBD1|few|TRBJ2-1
CASSPWGTGRNEQFF
TGTGCCAGTAGCCCATGGGGGACAGGGAGGAATGAGCAGTTCTTC
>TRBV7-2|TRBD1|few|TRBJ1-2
CASSLIRWDQGADYGYTF
TGTGCCAGCAGCTTAATTAGGTGGGATCAGGGGGCGGATTATGGCTACACCTTC
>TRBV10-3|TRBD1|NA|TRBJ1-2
CAISRDSDPPGYTF
TGTGCCATCAGCCGGGACAGTGATCCCCCGGGCTACACCTTC
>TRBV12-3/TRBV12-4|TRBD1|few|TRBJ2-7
CASSLLPTARQGGLPYEQYF
TGTGCCAGCAGTTTGCTCCCCACGGCACGACAGGGGGGGCTTCCCTACGAGCAGTACTTC
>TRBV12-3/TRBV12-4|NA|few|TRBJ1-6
CASSRRGGSYNSPLHF
TGTGCCAGCAGCCGCCGGGGGGGCTCCTATAATTCACCCCTCCACTTT
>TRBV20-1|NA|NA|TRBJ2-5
CSARNPSEIQETQYF
TGCAGTGCTAGAAACCCCAGCGAAATACAAGAGACCCAGTACTTC
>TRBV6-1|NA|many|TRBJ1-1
CASSERGNTEAFF
TGTGCCAGCAGTGAACGGGGGAACACTGAAGCTTTCTTT
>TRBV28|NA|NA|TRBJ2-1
CASSYLAPPEQVF
TGTGCCAGCAGTTACCTAGCCCCCCCTGAGCAGGTCTTC
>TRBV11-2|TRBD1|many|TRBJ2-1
CASSSRGTGDNEQFF
TGTGCCAGCAGCTCCAGGGGGACAGGCGATAATGAGCAGTTCTTC
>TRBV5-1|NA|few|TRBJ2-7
CASSLDPNSYEQYF
TGCGCCAGCAGCTTGGATCCCAACAGCTACGAGCAGTACTTC
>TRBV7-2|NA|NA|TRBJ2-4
CASSFAGVSYEQYF
TGTGCCAGCAGCTTCGCAGGGGTGTCCTATGAGCAGTACTTC
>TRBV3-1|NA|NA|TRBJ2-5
CASSVRDSIETQYF
TGTGCCAGCAGCGTCCGGGACTCCATCGAGACCCAGTACTTC
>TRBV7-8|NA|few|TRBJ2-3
CASSLNPGHGNTDTQYF
TGTGCCAGCAGCTTAAATCCGGGACATGGCAACACAGATACGCAGTATTTT
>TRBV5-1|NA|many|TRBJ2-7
CASSPDLTGYEQYF
TGCGCCAGCAGCCCGGACCTTACTGGGTACGAGCAGTACTTC
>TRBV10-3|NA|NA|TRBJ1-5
CATTTNSNQSQHF
TGTGCCACCACGACTAATAGCAATCAGTCCCAGCATTTT
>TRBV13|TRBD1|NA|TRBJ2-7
CASSSPPLGTGTYEQYF
TGTGCCAGCAGCTCACCGCCCTTGGGGACAGGGACCTACGAGCAGTACTTC
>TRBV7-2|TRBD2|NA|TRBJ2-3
CASSLAIAGLAGDRRDTQYF
TGTGCCAGCAGCTTAGCGATAGCGGGACTAGCGGGAGATAGGAGAGATACGCAGTATTTT
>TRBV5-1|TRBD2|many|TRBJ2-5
CASSAATSGNQETQYF
TGCGCCAGCAGCGCAGCGACTAGCGGGAACCAAGAGACCCAGTACTTC
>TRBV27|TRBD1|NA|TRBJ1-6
CASNPQGVSNSPLHF
TGTGCCAGCAACCCACAGGGGGTCTCGAATTCACCCCTCCACTTT
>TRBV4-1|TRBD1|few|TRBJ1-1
CASSHAGTAINTEAFF
TGCGCCAGCAGCCACGCCGGGACAGCTATTAACACTGAAGCTTTCTTT
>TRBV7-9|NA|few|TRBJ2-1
CASSSPRRHNEQFF
TGTGCCAGCAGCTCCCCCCGCAGGCACAATGAGCAGTTCTTC
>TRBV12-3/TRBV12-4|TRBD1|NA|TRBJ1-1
CASSGGQVNTEAFF
TGTGCCAGCAGCGGGGGACAGGTGAACACTGAAGCTTTCTTT
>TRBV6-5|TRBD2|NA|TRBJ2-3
CASSYITPGLAGGTDTQYF
TGTGCCAGCAGTTACATCACGCCGGGACTAGCGGGAGGCACAGATACGCAGTATTTT
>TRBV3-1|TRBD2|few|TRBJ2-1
CASSQRGGYEQFF
TGTGCCAGCAGCCAAAGGGGAGGGTATGAGCAGTTCTTC
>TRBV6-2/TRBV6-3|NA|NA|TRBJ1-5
CASSYSTGRSPQPQHF
TGTGCCAGCAGTTACTCTACAGGGAGGAGCCCTCAGCCCCAGCATTTT
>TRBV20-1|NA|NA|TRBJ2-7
CSASPLDYKSYEQYF
TGCAGTGCTAGCCCTTTAGACTATAAATCCTACGAGCAGTACTTC
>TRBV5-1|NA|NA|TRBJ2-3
CASSPYSGGSADTQYF
TGCGCCAGCAGCCCTTATTCTGGCGGGTCCGCAGATACGCAGTATTTT
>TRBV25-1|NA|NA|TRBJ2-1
CASSELGKHFYNEQFF
TGTGCCAGCAGTGAATTGGGAAAACATTTCTACAATGAGCAGTTCTTC